The rows below give T cell receptor beta chains drawn from one sample of a study of T cell responses to AZD1222 COVID-19 vaccine. The method was immunoSEQ multiplex PCR; TCRdb's version includes in-frame clones alone and lacks a portion of them. The profile shows around 100,000 clones, less than 90% of them singletons. The sequencing here drew on peripheral blood, taken on day 0 of AZD1222 vaccination. These receptor sequences come from an adult in good health. Each CDR3 is given with its conserved first and last residue. Each record gives: J gene, D gene, V gene, clone size, CDR3 DNA, CDR3 protein. The D gene is left open where the match is weak. The size field is filled for only some rows; it gives once, few, many or a size class.

j_call: TRBJ1-1
d_call: NA
v_call: TRBV19
clone_size: NA
cdr3_nt: TGTGCCAGTAAGTTGGCAGGTAGACCGAACACTGAAGCTTTCTTT
cdr3_aa: CASKLAGRPNTEAFF

j_call: TRBJ2-1
d_call: NA
v_call: TRBV5-1
clone_size: NA
cdr3_nt: TGCGCCAGCAGCTTAGACACCTACAATGAGCAGTTCTTC
cdr3_aa: CASSLDTYNEQFF

j_call: TRBJ2-2
d_call: TRBD2
v_call: TRBV7-8
clone_size: once
cdr3_nt: TGTGCCGCTTATTGGGGGACTAGCGGGAGGTTCCTTCCCACCGGGGAGCTGTTTTTT
cdr3_aa: CAAYWGTSGRFLPTGELFF

j_call: TRBJ2-1
d_call: TRBD2
v_call: TRBV19
clone_size: NA
cdr3_nt: TGTGCCAGTAGTACCCGGACTAGCGGGAGAATCGATGAGCAGTTCTTC
cdr3_aa: CASSTRTSGRIDEQFF

j_call: TRBJ1-1
d_call: NA
v_call: TRBV4-2
clone_size: few
cdr3_nt: TGTGCCAGCAGCCAAGTGGTTCGGGGGCCGATGAACACTGAAGCTTTCTTT
cdr3_aa: CASSQVVRGPMNTEAFF

j_call: TRBJ1-5
d_call: TRBD1
v_call: TRBV7-8
clone_size: NA
cdr3_nt: TGTGCCAGCAGCTTAGGGTCAGGGGGATCTAATCAGCCCCAGCATTTT
cdr3_aa: CASSLGSGGSNQPQHF

j_call: TRBJ1-1
d_call: NA
v_call: TRBV11-3
clone_size: NA
cdr3_nt: TGTGCCAGCAGCTTAGGGAACATGAACACTGAAGCTTTCTTT
cdr3_aa: CASSLGNMNTEAFF

j_call: TRBJ2-2
d_call: NA
v_call: TRBV30
clone_size: NA
cdr3_nt: TGTGCCTGGAGTGTGGAAGCGAACACCGGGGAGCTGTTTTTT
cdr3_aa: CAWSVEANTGELFF

j_call: TRBJ1-1
d_call: NA
v_call: TRBV6-5
clone_size: NA
cdr3_nt: TGTGCCAGCAGGCGGGACGAAGGTAAAGCTTTCTTT
cdr3_aa: CASRRDEGKAFF

j_call: TRBJ2-7
d_call: NA
v_call: TRBV4-1
clone_size: NA
cdr3_nt: TGCGCCAGCAGCCAAGGACAGATCTCCTACGAGCAGTACTTC
cdr3_aa: CASSQGQISYEQYF